The entry that follows covers one T cell receptor (beta chain) sequence. In germline, CDR1 is MNHEY, CDR2 SMNVEV (reference sequence). The CDR3 is 13 amino acids. V lost 3 bases to trimming and J lost 4 bases, with 9 bases between them. This sample stems from a study of shared clonotypes between healthy human individuals. Study information: CD4 naive and CD4 memory each took three plates per donor, while CD8 naive took two and CD8 memory one.

TCRdb's copy holds only in-frame clones and misses some; the assay was immunoSEQ multiplex PCR. Found here are over a million clones, around three quarters of them singletons; the top ten hold around 0.61%. The chain uses TRBV27 and TRBJ2-5; D possibly corresponds to TRBD1 (6 bases). Sequencing was carried out using memory CD4+ T cells from PBMCs. The subset was: CD45RA-negative fraction. The sequence came from a man between 18 and 35 years old in good health. Some clones in this sample may be carry-over from other donors' samples. The CDR3 region has the DNA TGTGCCAGCAGTTTCGTACAGGGAGAGACCCAGTACTTC. Protein sequence: CASSFVQGETQYF.